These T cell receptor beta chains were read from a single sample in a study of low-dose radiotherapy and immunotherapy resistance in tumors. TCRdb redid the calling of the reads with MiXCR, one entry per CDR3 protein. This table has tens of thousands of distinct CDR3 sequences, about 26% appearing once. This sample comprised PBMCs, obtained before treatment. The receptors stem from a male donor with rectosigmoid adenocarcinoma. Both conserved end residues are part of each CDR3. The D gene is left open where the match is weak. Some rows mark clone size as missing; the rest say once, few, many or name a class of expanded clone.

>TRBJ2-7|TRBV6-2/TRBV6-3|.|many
CASSYSVGAYEQYF
TGTGCCAGCAGTTACTCTGTCGGGGCTTACGAGCAGTACTTC
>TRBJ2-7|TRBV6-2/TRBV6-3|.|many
CASSSVGRTYEQYF
TGTGCCAGCAGTTCCGTGGGGCGGACTTACGAGCAGTACTTC
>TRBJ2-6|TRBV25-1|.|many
CASSDSGSSSGANVLTF
TGTGCCAGCAGTGACTCGGGTTCTAGTTCTGGGGCCAACGTCCTGACTTTC
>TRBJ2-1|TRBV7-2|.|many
CASSLVTRVGNEQFF
TGTGCCAGCAGCTTAGTGACGAGAGTAGGCAATGAGCAGTTCTTC
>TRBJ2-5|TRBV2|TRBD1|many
CANSRQGRETQYF
TGTGCCAACAGTCGACAGGGAAGGGAGACCCAGTACTTC
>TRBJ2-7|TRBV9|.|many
CASSAREEGTYEQYF
TGTGCCAGCAGCGCCCGGGAAGAGGGCACCTACGAGCAGTACTTC
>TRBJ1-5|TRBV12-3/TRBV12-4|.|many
CASSLGVGRNQPQHF
TGTGCCAGCAGTTTGGGGGTTGGGCGCAATCAGCCCCAGCATTTT
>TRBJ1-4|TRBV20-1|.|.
CSARRGEKLFF
TGCAGTGCCCGACGAGGGGAAAAACTGTTTTTT
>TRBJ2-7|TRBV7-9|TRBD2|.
CASSLETSGNFEQYF
TGTGCCAGCAGCTTAGAGACTAGCGGCAATTTCGAGCAGTACTTC
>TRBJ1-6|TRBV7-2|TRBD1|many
CASSTGQGRKPLHF
TGTGCCAGCAGCACCGGACAGGGGCGCAAACCCCTCCACTTT
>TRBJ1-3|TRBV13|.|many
CASSLDDMTIYF
TGTGCCAGCAGCTTAGACGATATGACCATATATTTT
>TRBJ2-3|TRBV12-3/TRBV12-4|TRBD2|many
CASSSERGGLDTQYF
TGTGCCAGCAGTTCTGAACGGGGGGGCCTGGATACGCAGTATTTT
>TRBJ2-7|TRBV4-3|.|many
CASSQAGTYGPYEQYF
TGCGCCAGCAGCCAGGCCGGGACCTACGGACCCTACGAGCAGTACTTC
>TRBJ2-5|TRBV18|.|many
CASSLLDQETQYF
TGTGCCAGCTCACTACTAGACCAAGAGACCCAGTACTTC
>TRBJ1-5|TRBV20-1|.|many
CSARRGGISNQPQHF
TGCAGTGCTAGGCGTGGAGGGATAAGCAATCAGCCCCAGCATTTT
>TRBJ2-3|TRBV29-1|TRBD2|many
CSVDSGRRTDTQYF
TGCAGCGTTGATAGCGGGAGAAGAACAGATACGCAGTATTTT
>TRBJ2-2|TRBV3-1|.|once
CASSAHTGEAGELFF
TGTGCCAGCAGCGCACATACAGGGGAGGCCGGGGAGCTGTTTTTT
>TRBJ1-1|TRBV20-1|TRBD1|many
CSAPTGAGSGSETEAFF
TGCAGTGCACCGACAGGGGCCGGGAGTGGCTCTGAAACTGAAGCTTTCTTT
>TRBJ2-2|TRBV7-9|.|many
CASSFLQGTGELFF
TGTGCCAGCAGCTTTTTACAGGGAACCGGGGAGCTGTTTTTT
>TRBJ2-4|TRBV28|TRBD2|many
CASSTTGTRDIQYF
TGTGCCAGCAGCACAACCGGGACTAGGGACATTCAGTACTTC
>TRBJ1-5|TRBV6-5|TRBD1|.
CASRTGFGQPQHF
TGTGCCAGCAGGACAGGGTTCGGTCAGCCCCAGCATTTT
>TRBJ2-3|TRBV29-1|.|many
CSAGGTDTQYF
TGCAGCGCGGGGGGCACAGATACGCAGTATTTT
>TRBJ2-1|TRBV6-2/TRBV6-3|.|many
CASSYLGAVNEQFF
TGTGCCAGCAGTTACCTCGGAGCGGTCAATGAGCAGTTCTTC
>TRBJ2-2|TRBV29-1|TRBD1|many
CSVGDRETGELFF
TGCAGCGTTGGGGACAGGGAAACCGGGGAGCTGTTTTTT
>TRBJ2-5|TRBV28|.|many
CASSLWRGTVQETQYF
TGTGCCAGCAGTTTATGGAGGGGTACCGTCCAAGAGACCCAGTACTTC
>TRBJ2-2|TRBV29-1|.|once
CSVGSQKLGTGELFF
TGCAGCGTTGGATCCCAAAAGCTAGGCACCGGGGAGCTGTTTTTT
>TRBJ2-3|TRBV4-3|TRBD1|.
CASSQGQGSGTDTQYF
TGCGCCAGCAGCCAAGGACAGGGAAGCGGCACAGATACGCAGTATTTT
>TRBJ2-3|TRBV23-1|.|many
CASSPAGTDTQYF
TGTGCCAGCAGTCCAGCGGGCACAGATACGCAGTATTTT
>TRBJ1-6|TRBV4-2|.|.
CASSQVPRNSPLHF
TGTGCCAGCAGCCAAGTCCCGCGTAATTCACCCCTCCACTTT
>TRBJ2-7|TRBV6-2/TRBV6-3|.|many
CASSFRDSYEQYF
TGTGCCAGCTCCTTCCGGGACTCCTACGAGCAGTACTTC
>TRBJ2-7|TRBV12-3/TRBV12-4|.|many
CASSFRTRIDYEQYF
TGTGCCAGCAGTTTCCGGACAAGAATAGACTACGAGCAGTACTTC
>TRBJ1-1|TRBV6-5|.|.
CASSARRETEAFF
TGTGCCAGCAGTGCAAGGAGAGAGACTGAAGCTTTCTTT
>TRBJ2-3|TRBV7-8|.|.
CASSSSLGADTQYF
TGTGCCAGCAGCTCTTCTCTGGGGGCAGATACGCAGTATTTT
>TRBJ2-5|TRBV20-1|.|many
CSARGGSDQETQYF
TGCAGTGCTAGAGGGGGGAGCGACCAAGAGACCCAGTACTTC
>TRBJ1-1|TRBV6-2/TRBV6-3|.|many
CASSVLAEAFF
TGTGCCAGCAGTGTACTCGCTGAAGCTTTCTTT
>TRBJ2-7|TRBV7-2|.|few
CASSPVGVPYYEQYF
TGTGCCAGCAGCCCGGTGGGAGTCCCCTACTACGAGCAGTACTTC
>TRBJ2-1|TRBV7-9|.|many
CASPAGLNEQFF
TGTGCCAGCCCCGCGGGGCTCAATGAGCAGTTCTTC
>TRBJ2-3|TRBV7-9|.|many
CASSLVAADTQYF
TGTGCCAGCAGCTTAGTGGCGGCAGATACGCAGTATTTT
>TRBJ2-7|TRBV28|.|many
CASGGAGVSYEQYF
TGTGCCAGCGGAGGGGCTGGGGTATCCTACGAGCAGTACTTC
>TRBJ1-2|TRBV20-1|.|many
CSADAAGPKVYTF
TGCAGTGCAGATGCCGCGGGACCGAAGGTTTACACCTTC
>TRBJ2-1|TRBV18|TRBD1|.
CASSLLEGRTGREQFF
TGTGCCAGCTCACTGTTAGAGGGTAGGACAGGACGAGAGCAGTTCTTC
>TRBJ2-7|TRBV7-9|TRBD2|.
CASLGGSYEQYF
TGTGCCAGCCTCGGGGGGTCCTACGAGCAGTACTTC
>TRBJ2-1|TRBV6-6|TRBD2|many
CASTPEASGDYEQFF
TGTGCCAGCACCCCGGAGGCTAGCGGGGATTATGAGCAGTTCTTC
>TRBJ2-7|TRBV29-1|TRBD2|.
CSVRGELAGGSTYEQYF
TGCAGCGTCCGAGGGGAACTAGCGGGAGGGTCGACCTACGAGCAGTACTTC
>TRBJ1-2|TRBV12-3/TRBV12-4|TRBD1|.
CASSPGTGGVGYGYTF
TGTGCCAGCAGTCCAGGGACAGGGGGCGTCGGCTATGGCTACACCTTC
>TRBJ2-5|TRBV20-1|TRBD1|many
CSARRPTGQKETQYF
TGCAGTGCTCGGCGACCGACAGGGCAAAAAGAGACCCAGTACTTC
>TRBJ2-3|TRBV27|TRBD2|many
CASTTNRLATDTQYF
TGTGCCAGCACCACAAATAGACTAGCGACAGATACGCAGTATTTT
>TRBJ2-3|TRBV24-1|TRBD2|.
CATTSSGTTDTQYF
TGTGCCACTACCTCTAGCGGTACTACAGATACGCAGTATTTT
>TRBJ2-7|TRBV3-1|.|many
CASSLRQAYEQYF
TGTGCCAGCAGCCTCAGACAGGCCTACGAGCAGTACTTC
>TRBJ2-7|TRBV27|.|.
CASSPRTLSTYEQYF
TGTGCCAGCAGCCCACGGACTCTATCAACCTACGAGCAGTACTTC